The 30 T cell receptor beta chains given below trace back to one sample, sequenced in a study of follicular helper T cells after annual influenza vaccination. Time point indicated: 2015-2016 season, pre-vaccination. Assay used: immunoSEQ multiplex PCR; TCRdb lists only in-frame clones, some missing. The table lists more than 7,500 clones, 85% to 90% of them singletons. Here the sequenced sample was CXCR5+ CD38- circulating T follicular helper cells from blood, taken on the day of influenza vaccination. Stated subset: circulating Tfh, non-naive CD4+CXCR5+PD-1+ (ICOS+CD38+ or ICOS-CD38-). All receptors come from an adult who received the influenza vaccine.

This clone was recorded only once. The chain joins TRBV4-2 to TRBJ2-3, with 9 bases fitting TRBD2. V lost 4 bases, J lost 0 bases, and 8 bases stayed unmatched. This CDR3 has 17 residues. Germline V gene lookup returns CDR1 LGHNA and CDR2 YNFKEQ. This CDR3 is CASSPKRGAASTDTQYF. The CDR3 bases are TGTGCCAGCAGCCCCAAGCGGGGGGCGGCTAGCACAGATACGCAGTATTTT.

CDR3 loop: CASSIARDTEAFF. DNA for the CDR3: TGTGCCAGTAGTATTGCCAGGGACACTGAAGCTTTCTTT. J is TRBJ1-1 and V is TRBV19; weak D call: TRBD1 (5 bases). Trimming left V 3 bases short and J 3 bases short, with 8 bases between. The CDR3 totals 13 residues. Looked up from germline, CDR1 is LNHDA and CDR2 is SQIVND (reference sequence).

CDR3 region: CASKKQGGSYGYTF. In DNA, the CDR3 is TGTGCCAGTAAGAAACAGGGCGGTTCCTATGGCTACACCTTC. The chain employs TRBV19 and TRBJ1-2; perhaps TRBD1 as D (6 bases). Trimming cost V 7 bases and J 4 bases, with 16 bases left between them. The CDR3 contains 14 residues. Germline V gives CDR1 LNHDA, CDR2 SQIVND (reference sequence).

V gene TRBV10-1 combines with J gene TRBJ2-1; the match to TRBD2 covers 9 bases. Germline CDR1 reads WNHNN; CDR2 reads SYGVQD (reference sequence). V shed 2 bases, J shed 2 bases, and the junction held 7 bases outside the gene matches. This CDR3 region has 17 residues. The CDR3, as DNA: TGCGCCAGCAGTGAGAACCCTAGCGGGGATCCCTACAATGAGCAGTTCTTC. Translation: CASSENPSGDPYNEQFF.

The chain uses TRBV5-1 and TRBJ2-7; 10 bases align to TRBD2. V lost 6 bases, J lost 4 bases, and 10 bases stayed unmatched. The germline V gene encodes CDR1 SGHRS and CDR2 YFSETQ. There are 15 residues in the CDR3. CDR3 DNA sequence: TGCGCCAGCAAGAGGGAAGCTAGCGGGAGTTACGAGCAGTACTTC. As protein: CASKREASGSYEQYF.

The chain uses TRBV6-1 and TRBJ2-7, with D perhaps TRBD1 (5 bases). From germline, CDR1 is MNHNS and CDR2 SASEGT. V was clipped by 10 bases and J by 3 bases, with 16 bases between them. The CDR3 sequence is 13 residues long. The CDR3 DNA reads as TGTGCCACTCTCCCCCCAGGGATCTACGAGCAGTACTTC. Translated, it gives CATLPPGIYEQYF.

In this sample, this clone turned up a few times. V usage is TRBV7-9 and J usage is TRBJ1-1; TRBD1 matches at 7 bases. After removal of 5 bases from V and 5 bases from J, the junction contained 8 bases not matched to a gene. The germline CDR1 and CDR2 sequences are SEHNR and FQNEAQ (reference sequence). CDR3 length: 14 amino acids. CDR3 coding DNA: TGTGCCAGCAGCCTAATGACAGGGTTAACTGAAGCTTTCTTT. Translation gives CASSLMTGLTEAFF.

The gene calls are TRBV7-8 and TRBJ1-2; TRBD1 aligns across 8 bases. CDR3 length: 16 residues. The V and J ends lost 1 base and 8 bases, in that order; junction bases with no gene match: 12. Looked up from germline, CDR1 is SGHVS and CDR2 is FQNEAQ. In DNA form, the CDR3 reads TGTGCCAGCAGCTTAGTTTCATGGACAGGGATAGGCGGCTACACCTTC. Amino acid sequence: CASSLVSWTGIGGYTF.

This chain links TRBV7-2 with TRBJ2-1, with D possibly TRBD2 on 6 matching bases. Germline assignment: CDR1 SGHTA and CDR2 FQGNSA. The V and J ends lost 5 bases and 0 bases respectively, with 14 bases between them. This CDR3 spans 16 amino acids. The chain's CDR3 is CASSVYGGSSYNEQFF. The CDR3 DNA sequence: TGTGCCAGCAGCGTATACGGGGGAAGCTCCTACAATGAGCAGTTCTTC.

In DNA, the CDR3 is TGTGCCAGCAGAGGACAGGGAGGTAATTCACCCCTCCACTTT. Its protein product is CASRGQGGNSPLHF. The chain has TRBV7-9 and TRBJ1-6, with 8 bases matching TRBD1. Unmatched junction bases numbered 4, after V lost 6 bases and J lost 6 bases. The CDR3 covers 14 residues. The V gene's germline CDR1 is SEHNR and CDR2 FQNEAQ (reference sequence).

This clone was recorded a few times. The CDR3 here is CASSLGPNSPLHF. CDR3 DNA sequence: TGCGCCAGCAGCTTGGGGCCCAATTCACCCCTCCACTTT. The chain combines TRBV5-1 with TRBJ1-6; D gene unclear. The V gene's germline CDR1 is SGHRS and CDR2 YFSETQ. The V and J ends lost 0 bases and 7 bases respectively, with 5 bases between them. This CDR3 contains 13 residues.

The J gene is TRBJ1-2, the V gene TRBV6-5, with 7 bases identical to TRBD1. The V segment lost 5 bases and the J segment 5 bases; nucleotides outside the gene matches: 11. Looked up from germline, CDR1 is MNHEY and CDR2 is SVGAGI. The CDR3 sequence is 15 residues long. In DNA form, the CDR3 reads TGTGCCAGCAGTCCCCTAGGGGGCGAGGGGTATGGCTACACCTTC. Amino acid sequence: CASSPLGGEGYGYTF.

The chain is built from TRBV28 and TRBJ1-3, with a possible D match to TRBD1 (6 bases). The V gene's germline CDR1 is MDHEN and CDR2 SYDVKM. This CDR3 is built from 16 residues. V was cut by 4 bases and J by 0 bases, with 13 bases left in between. CDR3 coding DNA: TGTGCCAGCAGTTCCCCGGGACACCTCTCTGGAAACACCATATATTTT. As protein: CASSSPGHLSGNTIYF. Looking up the rest from reference TRBV28 and TRBJ1-3 gives the full variable domain: DVKVTQSSRYLVKRTGEKVFLECVQDMDHENMFWYRQDPGLGLRLIYFSYDVKMKEKGDIPEGYSVSREKKERFSLILESASTNQTSMYLCASSSPGHLSGNTIYFGEGSWLTVV.

The CDR3 DNA sequence: TGTGCCAGCATCGGGACAGGGATCCCTATGAACACTGAAGCTTTCTTT. As protein: CASIGTGIPMNTEAFF. V and J are TRBV5-6 and TRBJ1-1; 9 bases align to TRBD1. The length of the CDR3 is 16 residues. J lost 0 bases, V lost 6 bases, and 9 bases had no gene match. CDR1 SGHDT and CDR2 YYEEEE come from the germline V gene.

The V call is TRBV7-2, the J call TRBJ1-6; 10 positions agree with TRBD1. CDR1 is SGHTA, CDR2 FQGNSA, per germline. With V trimmed by 4 bases and J by 9 bases, 6 bases remained unmatched. This CDR3 contains 15 residues. CDR3 amino acids: CASSSTGGVSSPLHF. Here the CDR3 DNA reads TGTGCCAGCAGCTCGACAGGGGGCGTGAGTTCACCCCTCCACTTT.

The chain employs TRBV30 and TRBJ1-5; D possibly corresponds to TRBD1 (6 bases). The germline CDR1 and CDR2 sequences are GTSNPN and SVGIG (reference sequence). There are 14 residues in the CDR3. V lost 3 bases and J 5 bases, leaving 14 bases between the germline ends. CDR3 sequence (DNA): TGTGCCTGGAGAGGGCCAGGGGAGGATCAGCCCCAGCATTTT. Translated, it gives CAWRGPGEDQPQHF.

This chain connects TRBV19 to TRBJ1-5; D unresolved. The V and J ends lost 3 bases and 4 bases respectively, with 10 bases between them. The CDR3 extends over 14 amino acids. CDR1 is LNHDA and CDR2 is SQIVND in the germline V gene (reference sequence). CDR3 in DNA: TGTGCCAGTAGTATTGAAGGGCCTAATCAGCCCCAGCATTTT. This gives the protein CASSIEGPNQPQHF. Variable domain in full (rest from reference TRBV19 and TRBJ1-5): DGGITQSPKYLFRKEGQNVTLSCEQNLNHDAMYWYRQDPGQGLRLIYYSQIVNDFQKGDIAEGYSVSREKKESFPLTVTSAQKNPTAFYLCASSIEGPNQPQHFGDGTRLSIL.

The J gene is TRBJ2-2, the V gene TRBV5-1; weak D call: TRBD1 (5 bases). Deletions cut 6 bases from V and 0 bases from J, with 15 bases between. The CDR3 is 16 residues long. Germline V gives CDR1 SGHRS, CDR2 YFSETQ. CDR3 sequence: CASMVSTGSNTGELFF. In nucleotides, the CDR3 is TGCGCCAGCATGGTTAGCACAGGTTCGAACACCGGGGAGCTGTTTTTT.

CDR3 sequence reads: CASSEGRATEAFF. The CDR3 DNA sequence: TGTGCCAGCAGTGAGGGGAGGGCGACTGAAGCTTTCTTT. The V and J genes are TRBV2 and TRBJ1-1; D gene uncertain. Per germline, CDR1 SNHLY and CDR2 FYNNEI. There are 13 residues in the CDR3. Deletions cut 3 bases from V and 5 bases from J, with 10 bases between.

This clone was detected a few times. CDR3 protein: CASGQENYGYTF. DNA of the CDR3: TGTGCCAGCGGGCAGGAGAACTATGGCTACACCTTC. The V call is TRBV2, the J call TRBJ1-2; D is uncertain. Deletions cut 8 bases from V and 2 bases from J, with 9 bases between. This CDR3 spans 12 amino acids. Germline assignment: CDR1 SNHLY and CDR2 FYNNEI.

The chain couples TRBV5-5 to TRBJ2-7, with D possibly being TRBD1 (6 bases). This CDR3 contains 14 residues. Trimming took 3 bases from V and 4 from J, leaving 14 bases between them. Germline values: CDR1 SGHKS, CDR2 YYEKEE (reference sequence). CDR3 nucleotide sequence: TGTGCCAGCAGCTCGACGACAGGAGGTTACGAGCAGTACTTC. Amino acids: CASSSTTGGYEQYF.

The gene calls are TRBV4-3 and TRBJ1-1; D uncertain. Looked up from germline, CDR1 is LGHNA and CDR2 is YSLEER. The CDR3 totals 15 residues. V was cut by 0 bases and J by 4 bases, with 12 bases left in between. CDR3 sequence: CASSQEVFVATEAFF. CDR3 bases: TGCGCCAGCAGCCAAGAGGTTTTCGTGGCCACTGAAGCTTTCTTT.

The rearrangement joins TRBV29-1 to TRBJ2-3; 15 bases line up with TRBD2. V shed 6 bases and J 3 bases; nucleotides not matched to a gene: 4. The CDR3 sequence is 15 residues long. Germline CDR1 and CDR2: SQVTM and ANQGSEA. The CDR3 bases are TGCAGCGTCTCCGGGACTAGCGGGGGGACAGATACGCAGTATTTT. It yields the protein CSVSGTSGGTDTQYF.

The gene calls are TRBV18 and TRBJ2-4, with 9 bases that match TRBD1. J gave up 6 bases and V 2 bases, and 8 bases lay outside the gene matches. Germline CDR1 is KGHSH and CDR2 is LQKENI. The CDR3 totals 16 residues. CDR3 bases: TGTGCCAGCTCACCAACCGGGACAGGGATCGGAAACATTCAGTACTTC. Translated, it gives CASSPTGTGIGNIQYF. The entire variable domain, with the rest obtained from reference TRBV18 and TRBJ2-4, is as follows: NAGVMQNPRHLVRRRGQEARLRCSPMKGHSHVYWYRQLPEEGLKFMVYLQKENIIDESGMPKERFSAEFPKEGPSILRIQQVVRGDSAAYFCASSPTGTGIGNIQYFGAGTRLSVL.

The chain joins TRBV19 to TRBJ2-7; TRBD1 might be the D (5 bases). Per the germline V gene, CDR1 is LNHDA and CDR2 is SQIVND (reference sequence). Between the trimmed V and J ends, which lost 4 bases and 3 bases, there was a span of 16 bases. The CDR3 is 15 amino acids. CDR3 sequence (DNA): TGTGCCAGTAGTAGTCGCCGGACAAACAGCTACGAGCAGTACTTC. It translates to CASSSRRTNSYEQYF.

The chain uses TRBV25-1 and TRBJ2-3; D ambiguous. The CDR3 is made up of 13 amino acids. CDR1 and CDR2 (germline): MGHDK, SYGVNS. V was shortened by 6 bases and J by 2 bases, with 9 bases between the two germline ends. The CDR3 bases are TGTGCCAGCAGCAGACGAAACACAGATACGCAGTATTTT. Its protein is CASSRRNTDTQYF.

The CDR3 DNA is TGCGCCAGCAGCCCGTCGGGGGGGCTAGGGGAGCAGTACTTC. Its translation: CASSPSGGLGEQYF. The chain is built from TRBV5-1 and TRBJ2-7; 8 bases map to TRBD2. CDR1 and CDR2 from the germline V gene are SGHRS and YFSETQ. The CDR3 runs 14 residues. V lost 4 bases and J lost 7; bases outside the gene matches: 10.

This clone occurred once. The chain couples TRBV6-1 to TRBJ1-2; TRBD1 might be the D (6 bases). Trimming cost V 7 bases and J 2 bases, with 17 bases left between them. Germline CDR1 MNHNS, CDR2 SASEGT. The CDR3 totals 15 residues. The CDR3, as DNA: TGTGCCAGCAAGGAGGCACAGGGAGAGAACTATGGCTACACCTTC. It is translated as CASKEAQGENYGYTF.

The chain links TRBV9 to TRBJ1-2; a weak D match, TRBD1 (6 bases). CDR3 length equals 14 residues. V lost 3 bases and J lost 6, with 15 bases in between. Per germline, CDR1 SGDLS and CDR2 YYNGEE. The DNA of the CDR3 is TGTGCCAGCAGCGACAACAGGGCTGGGAATGGCTACACCTTC. Translation: CASSDNRAGNGYTF.

The rearrangement uses TRBV19 and TRBJ1-1; TRBD1 is a possible D gene (5 bases). Looked up from germline, CDR1 is LNHDA and CDR2 is SQIVND (reference sequence). The CDR3 totals 14 residues. Trimming stripped 1 base from V and 2 bases from J, with 8 bases between. DNA for the CDR3: TGTGCCAGTAGTATAGGGGACGTAAACACTGAAGCTTTCTTT. As protein: CASSIGDVNTEAFF.